One and the same sample provided the 24 T cell receptor beta chains below, sequenced in a study of blood T cell repertoires in COVID-19. Clones were sequenced by immunoSEQ multiplex PCR, and TCRdb holds only the in-frame ones, with some missing. The sample records under 150,000 clones, 90% being singletons. The sequencing sample was made of peripheral blood. The receptors were gathered from a man aged 55 to 70 with COVID-19, enrolled during active disease.

V usage is TRBV5-5 and J usage is TRBJ2-1; D is uncertain. Germline CDR1 is SGHKS and CDR2 is YYEKEE (reference sequence). The CDR3 runs 16 residues. V lost 3 bases and J lost 4, with 17 bases in between. CDR3 amino acids: CASSYAGDVTYNEQFF. In DNA form, the CDR3 reads TGTGCCAGCAGCTACGCAGGTGATGTGACGTACAATGAGCAGTTCTTC. Combining the CDR3 with reference TRBV5-5 and TRBJ2-1 gives the whole variable domain DAGVTQSPTHLIKTRGQQVTLRCSPISGHKSVSWYQQVLGQGPQFIFQYYEKEERGRGNFPDRFSARQFPNYSSELNVNALLLGDSALYLCASSYAGDVTYNEQFFGPGTRLTVL.

The chain combines TRBV6-5 with TRBJ1-5, with TRBD1 matching over 8 bases. The CDR3 loop spans 14 amino acids. The V gene's germline CDR1 is MNHEY and CDR2 SVGAGI. The trim removed 10 bases at V and 6 bases at J, leaving 11 bases unmatched. DNA for the CDR3: TGTGCCACTCAAAGTCAGGGGGCGAGTCAGCCCCAGCATTTT. Protein: CATQSQGASQPQHF.

The chain is built from TRBV7-9 and TRBJ2-1; 12 bases line up with TRBD2. The junction had 4 bases not matched to a gene; V was cut back by 5 bases and J by 5 bases. This CDR3 is 15 amino acids long. The germline V gene encodes CDR1 SEHNR and CDR2 FQNEAQ (reference sequence). The CDR3 loop is CASSTLAGGDNEQFF. In DNA form, the CDR3 reads TGTGCCAGCAGCACACTAGCGGGAGGTGACAATGAGCAGTTCTTC.

CDR3: CAWSATSGTDTQYF. In DNA, the CDR3 is TGTGCCTGGAGTGCGACTAGCGGCACAGATACGCAGTATTTT. V is TRBV30 and J is TRBJ2-3; 8 bases agree with TRBD2. The CDR3 covers 14 residues. V lost 1 base, J lost 1 base, and 1 base stayed unmatched. CDR1 is GTSNPN, CDR2 SVGIG, per germline (reference sequence).

This clone was counted once. CDR3 bases: TGTGCCAGTAGTATAGTCCTAGCGGGATATAAGGAGACCCAGTACTTC. This sequence encodes CASSIVLAGYKETQYF. This rearrangement joins TRBV19 to TRBJ2-5; 9 nucleotides agree with TRBD2. The CDR3 covers 16 residues. Germline V gene sequence: CDR1 LNHDA, CDR2 SQIVND (reference sequence). With V trimmed by 1 base and J by 5 bases, 8 bases remained unmatched.

This rearrangement joins TRBV10-3 to TRBJ2-7, with 8 bases identical to TRBD1. J gave up 3 bases and V 3 bases, and 4 bases lay outside the gene matches. The germline V gene encodes CDR1 ENHRY and CDR2 SYGVKD. The CDR3 is 14 amino acids. CDR3 amino acids: CAISESGGNYEQYF. The DNA of the CDR3 is TGTGCCATCAGTGAATCAGGGGGCAACTACGAGCAGTACTTC.

V gene TRBV19 combines with J gene TRBJ1-1; D not resolved. V lost 5 bases to trimming and J lost 3 bases, with 13 bases between them. The CDR3 covers 14 residues. Germline values: CDR1 LNHDA, CDR2 SQIVND (reference sequence). CDR3 in DNA: TGTGCCAGTAGTCCTACCCATTTGGACACTGAAGCTTTCTTT. As protein: CASSPTHLDTEAFF.

This clone was observed a single time. V gene TRBV19 combines with J gene TRBJ2-1; 10 positions match TRBD1. J lost 0 bases, V lost 5 bases, and 4 bases had no gene match. Germline V gene sequence: CDR1 LNHDA, CDR2 SQIVND (reference sequence). This CDR3 spans 16 amino acids. CDR3 in DNA: TGTGCCAGTAGTTCCCGGGACAGGGGCTCCTACAATGAGCAGTTCTTC. It yields the protein CASSSRDRGSYNEQFF.

The V call is TRBV30, the J call TRBJ2-5; TRBD2 aligns across 7 bases. Trimming at V came to 1 base and at J to 2 bases, leaving 7 bases not matched to a gene. The germline V gene encodes CDR1 GTSNPN and CDR2 SVGIG (reference sequence). The CDR3 consists of 15 residues. The CDR3 loop is CAWSGGGGPQETQYF. CDR3 nucleotides: TGTGCCTGGAGTGGTGGGGGAGGGCCGCAAGAGACCCAGTACTTC.

In this sample, this clone turned up once. The rearrangement links TRBV5-1 to TRBJ1-1, with 7 bases lining up with TRBD1. V trimming: 4 bases; J trimming: 3 bases; junction bases outside the gene matches: 12. Germline-derived CDR1 and CDR2 are SGHRS and YFSETQ. This CDR3 is built from 16 residues. The chain's CDR3 is CASSMETGTEYTEAFF. The CDR3 DNA follows: TGCGCCAGCAGCATGGAGACAGGGACCGAGTACACTGAAGCTTTCTTT.

This rearrangement joins TRBV7-2 to TRBJ1-4; D gene uncertain. Trimming left V 3 bases short and J 0 bases short, with 14 bases between. CDR1 and CDR2 from the germline V gene are SGHTA and FQGNSA. The CDR3 runs 17 residues. CDR3 nucleotides: TGTGCCAGCAGCTTGAACGCAGGTGTTGCAACTAATGAAAAACTGTTTTTT. Amino acids: CASSLNAGVATNEKLFF.

This clone appeared once. The chain carries TRBV5-6 and TRBJ2-3, with unresolved D. The CDR3 has 13 amino acids. Germline V gene sequence: CDR1 SGHDT, CDR2 YYEEEE. V was clipped by 0 bases and J by 0 bases, with 2 bases between them. CDR3 residues: CASSLASTDTQYF. The CDR3 DNA follows: TGTGCCAGCAGCTTGGCTAGCACAGATACGCAGTATTTT.

The chain uses TRBV28 and TRBJ1-4; 10 bases line up with TRBD1. The CDR3 has 18 residues. Losses at the gene ends were 2 bases for V and 0 bases for J; bases not matched to a gene: 6. Germline V lookup: CDR1 MDHEN, CDR2 SYDVKM. The CDR3 DNA reads as TGTGCCAGCAGTTTAGGGACAGGGGTGGGGACAACTAATGAAAAACTGTTTTTT. Translated: CASSLGTGVGTTNEKLFF.

The chain combines TRBV29-1 with TRBJ2-3; D remains unclear. CDR3 size: 12 residues. The germline V gene has CDR1 SQVTM and CDR2 ANQGSEA. The ends were cut back, 4 bases at V and 4 bases at J, with 9 bases in the middle. The CDR3 DNA reads TGCAGCGTTGCCCGACAAGCAGATACGCAGTATTTT. Its translation is CSVARQADTQYF.

This chain uses TRBV27 with TRBJ1-4; 8 bases are shared with TRBD1. Germline V gene sequence: CDR1 MNHEY, CDR2 SMNVEV (reference sequence). With V trimmed by 6 bases and J by 8 bases, 5 bases remained unmatched. The CDR3 runs to 13 residues. For the CDR3, the DNA is TGTGCCAGCAGAAGACAGGGGCGAGAAAAACTGTTTTTT. It encodes CASRRQGREKLFF.

The chain uses TRBV28 and TRBJ2-7, with 7 positions matching TRBD2. Looked up from germline, CDR1 is MDHEN and CDR2 is SYDVKM. There are 14 residues in the CDR3. V trimming: 11 bases; J trimming: 2 bases; junction bases outside the gene matches: 12. This chain's CDR3 is CASTGTTNPYEQYF. The CDR3 region has the DNA TGTGCCTCGACCGGGACTACAAACCCCTACGAGCAGTACTTC.

CDR3 sequence: CASSLTPAIHTEAFF. In DNA form, the CDR3 reads TGCGCCAGCAGCTTGACCCCCGCTATTCACACTGAAGCTTTCTTT. This chain joins TRBV5-1 and TRBJ1-1; D is ambiguous. V gave up 1 base and J gave up 3 bases, with 13 bases separating them. This CDR3 region has 15 residues. The germline V gene has CDR1 SGHRS and CDR2 YFSETQ.

V is TRBV4-1 and J is TRBJ1-6; 7 bases fit TRBD1. With V trimmed by 1 base and J by 5 bases, 8 bases remained unmatched. The CDR3 runs to 17 residues. In germline, CDR1 is MGHRA, CDR2 YSYEKL. The CDR3 sequence is CASSQVEGASHNSPLHF. CDR3 DNA sequence: TGCGCCAGCAGCCAAGTGGAGGGGGCCTCACATAATTCACCCCTCCACTTT.

The J gene is TRBJ1-3, the V gene TRBV4-2; no clear D. The CDR3 covers 14 residues. V was shortened by 1 base and J by 2 bases, with 6 bases between the two germline ends. Germline CDR1 reads LGHNA; CDR2 reads YNFKEQ. CDR3 sequence (DNA): TGTGCCAGCAGCCAAGCTCCGGCTGGAAACACCATATATTTT. This gives the protein CASSQAPAGNTIYF.

V is TRBV6-5 and J is TRBJ2-5, with TRBD1 identical over 7 bases. Looked up from germline, CDR1 is MNHEY and CDR2 is SVGAGI. The CDR3 is 15 amino acids. With V trimmed by 6 bases and J by 5 bases, 12 bases remained unmatched. The CDR3 DNA follows: TGTGCCAGCAGCACCACCGTAGGGGGCGGCGAGACCCAGTACTTC. This gives the protein CASSTTVGGGETQYF.

The CDR3 DNA is TGCGCCAGCAGCCAAGAATCCTCCGGGGACACTGAAGCTTTCTTT. Residues: CASSQESSGDTEAFF. This chain joins TRBV4-3 and TRBJ1-1; unclear D gene. V dropped 0 bases and J dropped 3 bases, with 11 bases sitting between them. From germline, CDR1 is LGHNA and CDR2 YSLEER. This CDR3 has 15 residues.

This clone was picked up one time. V gene TRBV5-4 combines with J gene TRBJ2-1, with TRBD2 matching 12 bases. The V gene's germline CDR1 is SGHNT and CDR2 YYREEE (reference sequence). V lost 4 bases to trimming and J lost 10 bases; unmatched junction nucleotides: 6. The CDR3 has 14 residues. CDR3 sequence: CASSLTSGSLEQFF. The CDR3 bases are TGTGCCAGCAGCCTGACTAGCGGGAGCCTCGAGCAGTTCTTC. Combining the CDR3 with reference TRBV5-4 and TRBJ2-1 gives the whole variable domain ETGVTQSPTHLIKTRGQQVTLRCSSQSGHNTVSWYQQALGQGPQFIFQYYREEENGRGNFPPRFSGLQFPNYSSELNVNALELDDSALYLCASSLTSGSLEQFFGPGTRLTVL.

The chain couples TRBV14 to TRBJ1-4, with D uncertain. This CDR3 is 15 amino acids long. Trimming took 1 base from V and 8 from J, leaving 14 bases between them. From germline, CDR1 is SGHDN and CDR2 FVKESK. The CDR3 DNA sequence: TGTGCCAGCAGCCAAGCGGGAGGTGGCGGGGAAAAACTGTTTTTT. This sequence encodes CASSQAGGGGEKLFF.

The CDR3 region has the DNA TGTGCCGCGAGTGGGAGGGCAGATACGCAGTATTTT. Translating gives CAASGRADTQYF. The genes are TRBV10-3 and TRBJ2-3; 7 bases match TRBD2. J lost 4 bases, V lost 11 bases, and 6 bases had no gene match. CDR1 is ENHRY and CDR2 is SYGVKD in the germline V gene. This CDR3 region has 12 residues.